This T cell receptor (beta chain) is from a study of blood T cell repertoires in COVID-19. TCRdb's table, derived via immunoSEQ multiplex PCR, lists solely in-frame clones and lacks some. The sample consists of a few hundred thousand clones, roughly 84% of them appearing once. The germline CDR1 and CDR2 sequences are MNHEY and SVGEGT. The CDR3 is 14 residues long. Trimming took 5 bases from V and 7 from J; bases not matched to a gene: 8. This clone was counted once. Sequencing was carried out using peripheral blood. The TCR sequence derives from a middle-aged woman who had recovered from COVID-19. The chain employs TRBV6-2 or TRBV6-3 and TRBJ2-1, with 7 bases matching TRBD1. Here the CDR3 reads CASSGDRVRNEQFF. The CDR3 DNA sequence: TGTGCCAGCAGTGGCGACAGGGTACGGAATGAGCAGTTCTTC.